Listed here is a single T cell receptor (beta chain). Antigen specificity is unknown. These data originate in a study of vaccination effects on CD4 cells after COVID-19. Turning to the study itself: The cohort was immunized with two doses of either the BNT162b2 or mRNA-1273 vaccine. Specimens were obtained from a couple of convalescent patients 16 days and one week prior to vaccination. Findings and caveats of the study: Late post-vaccination samples showed marked contraction of infection- and vaccine-induced clones.

The method was immunoSEQ multiplex PCR; TCRdb's version includes in-frame clones alone and lacks a portion of them. Of around 30,000 clones in the sample, about 76% were seen once. Before sequencing took place, the ViraFEST assay used viral peptide pools to expand antigen-specific CD4+ T cells. On roughly day 9 of culture, CD4+ T cells were separated out. The person acquired a PCR-confirmed SARS-CoV-2 infection between March and December 2020. Wells of 1.8 million or so PBMC each were grown with about 9.8 IU/ml IL-2 and 8.5 to 10 ug/ml peptides. The input for sequencing was CD4+ T cells from PBMCs cultured with HCoV-NL63 spike peptides, taken before COVID-19 vaccination. The clonotype was recovered from a human donor who had a prior SARS-CoV-2 infection.

CDR3 residues: CASSHIGGDTQYF. The CDR3 nucleotides are TGTGCCAGCAGCCACATTGGGGGGGATACGCAGTATTTT. The chain carries TRBV11-3 and TRBJ2-3; a possible D gene is TRBD2 (6 bases). CDR1 and CDR2 (germline): SGHNT, YENEEA. This CDR3 has 13 amino acids. The V end was cut by 5 bases, the J end by 6 bases, with 12 bases between.